This T cell receptor (beta chain) was captured in a study of blood T cell repertoires in COVID-19. Study context: COVID-19 samples from acute and convalescent phases originated in the United States, Italy and Spain. In each case, the material was cDNA or gDNA derived from T cells, B-cell-depleted T cells, or PBMCs.

Germline V lookup: CDR1 MNHEY, CDR2 SMNVEV (reference sequence). The V gene lost 3 bases and the J gene lost 2 bases, with 5 bases spanning the gap. The CDR3 is 13 amino acids. Per the study methods: Researchers report that nucleated cell counts were estimated from reference gene primer amplification. Repertoires were generated with immunoSEQ multiplex PCR, while TCRdb's copy carries only in-frame clones and drops some. V and J calls and clone size are those listed in that table; D and trimming were worked out from the DNA. The profile shows 190,000 or so clones, roughly 84% of them singletons. Sequenced sample: peripheral blood. This rearrangement joins TRBV27 to TRBJ1-5; D not certain. The TCR comes from a woman older than 75 with acute or convalescent COVID-19. In DNA, the CDR3 is TGTGCCAGCAGTTTCCTCGGCAATCAGCCCCAGCATTTT. It codes for CASSFLGNQPQHF.